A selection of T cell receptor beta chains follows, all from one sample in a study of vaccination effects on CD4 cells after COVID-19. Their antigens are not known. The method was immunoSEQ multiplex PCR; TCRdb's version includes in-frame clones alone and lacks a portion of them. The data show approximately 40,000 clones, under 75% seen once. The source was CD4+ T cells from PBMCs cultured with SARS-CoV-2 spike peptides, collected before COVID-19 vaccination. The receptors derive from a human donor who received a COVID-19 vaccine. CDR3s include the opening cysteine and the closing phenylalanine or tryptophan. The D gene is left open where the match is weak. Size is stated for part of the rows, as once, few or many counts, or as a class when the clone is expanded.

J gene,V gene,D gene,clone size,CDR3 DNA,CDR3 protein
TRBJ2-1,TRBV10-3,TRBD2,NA,TGTGCCATCAGTGAGTCCGACCGCGGGAGATCGTCCTACAATGAGCAGTTCTTC,CAISESDRGRSSYNEQFF
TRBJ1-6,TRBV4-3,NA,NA,TGCGCCAGCAGCCAAAGGGCTTCATTTGTGGGCTCCTATAATTCACCCCTCCACTTT,CASSQRASFVGSYNSPLHF
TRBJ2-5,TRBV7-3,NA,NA,TGTGCCAGCAGCTTAGGGGGGGGGCTCCAAGAGACCCAGTACTTC,CASSLGGGLQETQYF
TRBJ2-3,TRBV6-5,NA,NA,TGTGCCAGCACTCCAGGCGCCGCTAGCACAGATACGCAGTATTTT,CASTPGAASTDTQYF
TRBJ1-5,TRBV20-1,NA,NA,TGCAGTGCTAGTACAGGGACTTATCAGCCCCAGCATTTT,CSASTGTYQPQHF
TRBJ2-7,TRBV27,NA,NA,TGTGCCAGCAGAAGACAGCCCACCGAGCAGTACTTC,CASRRQPTEQYF
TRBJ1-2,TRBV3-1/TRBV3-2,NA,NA,TGTGCCAGCAGCCAAACGGCGGGAGGCTATGGCTACACCTTC,CASSQTAGGYGYTF
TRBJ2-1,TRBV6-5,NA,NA,TGTGCCAGCAACAAGGTCCTAGGGGACGAGCAGTTCTTC,CASNKVLGDEQFF
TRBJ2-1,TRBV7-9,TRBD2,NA,TGTGCCAGCATCCCTAGCGGGGTTTACAATGAGCAGTTCTTC,CASIPSGVYNEQFF
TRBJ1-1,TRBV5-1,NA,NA,TGCGCCAGCAGCTTGACGGCAGGGAAGACTGAAGCTTTCTTT,CASSLTAGKTEAFF
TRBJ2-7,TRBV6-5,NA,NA,TGTGCCAGCAGTTACTCGAGAGAGCAGTACTTC,CASSYSREQYF
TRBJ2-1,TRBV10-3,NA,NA,TGTGCCATCAGTGAGTCAGGTGGCTCCTACAATGAGCAGTTCTTC,CAISESGGSYNEQFF
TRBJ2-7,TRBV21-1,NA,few,TGTGCCAGCAGCAAAACCCACAGTCCCTACGAGCAGTACTTC,CASSKTHSPYEQYF
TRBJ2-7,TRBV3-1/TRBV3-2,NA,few,TGTGCCAGCAGCCAAATGACGGGAGTAGGATACGAGCAGTACTTC,CASSQMTGVGYEQYF
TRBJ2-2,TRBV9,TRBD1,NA,TGTGCCAGCACCGGAGGACAGGGCAAGCCCACCGGGGAGCTGTTTTTT,CASTGGQGKPTGELFF
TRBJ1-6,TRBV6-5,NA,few,TGTGCCAGCAGTTACGCAGGGAGCTCCTATAATTCACCCCTCCACTTT,CASSYAGSSYNSPLHF
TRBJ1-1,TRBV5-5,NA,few,TGTGCCAGCAGCTCCCTGGGCCTGAACACTGAAGCTTTCTTT,CASSSLGLNTEAFF
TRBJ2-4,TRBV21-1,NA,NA,TGTGCCAGCAGCAAAGTGAGTGGGAGGACTCGGAACATTCAGTACTTC,CASSKVSGRTRNIQYF